This TCR beta chain was recorded in a study of blood T cell repertoires in COVID-19. About the research overall: Sample material is recorded as cDNA or gDNA derived from T cells, B-cell-depleted T cells, or PBMCs.

The CDR3 runs 15 residues. CDR1 PRHDT and CDR2 FYEKMQ come from the germline V gene (reference sequence). Trimming cost V 1 base and J 6 bases; bases outside gene matches: 7. Under the authors' procedure: Scientists estimated how many nucleated cells there were by amplifying reference gene primers. Generated by immunoSEQ multiplex PCR, the TCRdb table keeps only in-frame clones and is missing some. V, J and clone size are taken as reported in that table, and D and trimming were inferred from the DNA itself. The repertoire holds roughly 220,000 clones, more than 80% seen once, with under 4% in the top ten.

The material sequenced was PBMCs or T cells enriched from blood (not recorded which). The chain has TRBV13 and TRBJ2-7; 9 bases are shared with TRBD1. The TCR comes from a woman between 40 and 50 years old with acute COVID-19. CDR3 protein: CASSLAQGAFGEQYV. As DNA, the CDR3 is TGTGCCAGCAGCTTAGCACAGGGGGCTTTCGGCGAGCAGTACGTC.